These 23 T cell receptor beta chains were all obtained from the same sample, sequenced in a study of CD8 T cells in Susac syndrome. Random hexamers primed reverse transcription of about 0.45 to 1 ug RNA. TCRdb passed the immunoSEQ multiplex PCR reads through MiXCR, listing each CDR3 protein once. Of tens of thousands of distinct CDR3 sequences listed, 94% are singletons. Sequences were obtained from CD8+ T cells from PBMCs. The receptors shown here come from a human donor in good health.

The gene calls are TRBV2 and TRBJ1-1, with D maybe TRBD1 (6 bases). V dropped 7 bases and J dropped 1 base, with 19 bases sitting between them. This CDR3 comprises 16 residues. CDR1 is SNHLY and CDR2 is FYNNEI in the germline V gene. Here the CDR3 DNA reads TGTGCCAGCAACTTGAACCTACAACAGGGGAACACTGAAGCTTTCTTT. Encoded protein: CASNLNLQQGNTEAFF.

The chain has TRBV4-1 and TRBJ2-1, with D uncertain. The germline V and J ends were trimmed by 0 bases and 7 bases, with 10 bases remaining between them. Germline-derived CDR1 and CDR2 are MGHRA and YSYEKL. The CDR3 extends over 14 amino acids. The CDR3 DNA follows: TGCGCCAGCAGCCAAGATCACAGTCAGAATGAGCAGTTCTTC. Its translation: CASSQDHSQNEQFF.

The gene calls are TRBV29-1 and TRBJ2-1; D is possibly TRBD2 (6 bases). Trimming took off 7 bases at V and 5 bases at J, with 18 bases between the two ends. Germline assignment: CDR1 SQVTM and CDR2 ANQGSEA. This CDR3 spans 14 amino acids. CDR3 nucleotide sequence: TGCAGCGAGTTGGGCGGGGCCGCAGACAATGAGCAGTTCTTC. Protein sequence: CSELGGAADNEQFF.

The chain links TRBV7-8 to TRBJ2-5; D ambiguous. V was shortened by 1 base and J by 5 bases, with 14 bases between the two germline ends. There are 15 residues in the CDR3. The germline V gene has CDR1 SGHVS and CDR2 FQNEAQ. Here the CDR3 reads CASSLVFYARETQYF. CDR3 in DNA: TGTGCCAGCAGCTTAGTTTTCTATGCCAGGGAGACCCAGTACTTC.

The chain combines TRBV12-3 or TRBV12-4 with TRBJ2-1, with 10 bases identical to TRBD1. This CDR3 has 14 amino acids. V trimming: 5 bases; J trimming: 8 bases; junction bases outside the gene matches: 6. As DNA, the CDR3 is TGTGCCAGCAGTCATCGACAGGGGGCCGATGAGCAGTTCTTC. Its protein product is CASSHRQGADEQFF.

This clonotype came up a few times. The V and J genes are TRBV4-3 and TRBJ1-1; D gene unclear. Deletions cut 0 bases from V and 1 base from J, with 9 bases between. Germline lookup yields CDR1 LGHNA and CDR2 YSLEER. This CDR3 is 15 amino acids long. CDR3 sequence reads: CASSQDWIGNTEAFF. The DNA of the CDR3 is TGCGCCAGCAGCCAAGATTGGATTGGGAACACTGAAGCTTTCTTT.

This clonotype showed up just once. V usage is TRBV12-3 or TRBV12-4 and J usage is TRBJ2-1; the D gene could be TRBD1 or TRBD2 (5 bases each). The CDR3 is made up of 14 amino acids. Trimming removed 3 bases at V and 8 bases at J, with 14 bases between. The CDR3 region has the DNA TGTGCCAGCAGTTTCCCCGGAAGGGACCATGAGCAGTTCTTC. Protein sequence: CASSFPGRDHEQFF.

V and J are TRBV4-1 and TRBJ2-2, with D maybe TRBD2 (6 bases). Trimming removed 1 base from V and 1 base from J, with 13 bases in between. CDR1 and CDR2 from the germline V gene are MGHRA and YSYEKL. The CDR3 has 17 residues. CDR3 sequence reads: CASSQAPGLENTGELFF. The CDR3 DNA is TGCGCCAGCAGCCAAGCACCGGGACTGGAGAACACCGGGGAGCTGTTTTTT.

The chain couples TRBV27 to TRBJ1-2; TRBD1 is a possible D gene (6 bases). The CDR3 is 13 amino acids. CDR1 and CDR2 from the germline V gene are MNHEY and SMNVEV (reference sequence). Trimming left V 6 bases short and J 6 bases short, with 14 bases between. The CDR3 DNA sequence: TGTGCCAGCAGACCGGACAGATCACATGGCTACACCTTC. This codes for CASRPDRSHGYTF.

The rearrangement joins TRBV6-2 or TRBV6-3 to TRBJ2-3; unclear D gene. The CDR3 consists of 10 residues. Germline loops: CDR1 MNHEY, CDR2 SVGEGT. V lost 10 bases and J lost 6, with 8 bases in between. This CDR3 is CATRFDTQYF. Written as DNA, the CDR3 is TGTGCCACCCGCTTCGATACGCAGTATTTT.

This CDR3 reads CASANLNTGELFF. For the CDR3, the DNA is TGTGCCAGTGCTAACCTGAACACCGGGGAGCTGTTTTTT. This chain links TRBV9 with TRBJ2-2, with unresolved D. This CDR3 region has 13 residues. V lost 8 bases, J lost 1 base, and 9 bases lay in between. Germline V lookup: CDR1 SGDLS, CDR2 YYNGEE.

The rearrangement links TRBV27 to TRBJ2-7; D perhaps matches TRBD1 (6 bases). The CDR3 length is 13 residues. Germline CDR1 and CDR2: MNHEY and SMNVEV (reference sequence). V was cut by 4 bases and J by 3 bases, with 10 bases left in between. This chain's CDR3 is CASSWVGGYEQYF. The DNA of the CDR3 is TGTGCCAGCAGTTGGGTAGGGGGCTACGAGCAGTACTTC.

The chain combines TRBV27 with TRBJ2-7, with 7 bases that match TRBD1. CDR1 is MNHEY and CDR2 is SMNVEV in the germline V gene (reference sequence). V lost 2 bases, J lost 2 bases, and 6 bases stayed unmatched. The CDR3 is made up of 15 amino acids. Here the CDR3 reads CASSLRQGYPYEQYV. As DNA, the CDR3 is TGTGCCAGCAGTTTACGACAGGGCTATCCCTACGAGCAGTACGTC.

The rearrangement uses TRBV6-6 and TRBJ2-7; D uncertain. This CDR3 has 14 residues. The V end was cut by 2 bases, the J end by 2 bases, with 10 bases between. Germline V gives CDR1 MNHNY, CDR2 SVGAGI (reference sequence). The DNA of the CDR3 is TGTGCCAGCAGTTACAGCTCAGCCCCCTACGAGCAGTACGTC. This sequence encodes CASSYSSAPYEQYV.

This rearrangement joins TRBV5-1 to TRBJ2-7, with a possible D match to TRBD2 (5 bases). From germline, CDR1 is SGHRS and CDR2 YFSETQ. V lost 3 bases to trimming and J lost 7 bases, with 14 bases between them. This CDR3 region has 13 residues. This chain's CDR3 is CASSSDRGWEQYF. The CDR3 DNA follows: TGCGCCAGCAGCTCGGACCGAGGGTGGGAGCAGTACTTC.

This clonotype was found once. The chain combines TRBV14 with TRBJ2-7; D might be TRBD1 (5 bases). Germline V gene lookup returns CDR1 SGHDN and CDR2 FVKESK. The length of the CDR3 is 14 residues. V was cut by 3 bases and J by 2 bases, with 11 bases left in between. The chain's CDR3 is CASSHLDRAYEQYF. CDR3 sequence (DNA): TGTGCCAGCAGCCACCTCGACAGAGCCTACGAGCAGTACTTC.

The J gene is TRBJ2-1, the V gene TRBV19; 7 nucleotides align to TRBD2. The CDR3 length is 15 residues. Per germline, CDR1 LNHDA and CDR2 SQIVND (reference sequence). J was trimmed by 3 bases and V by 6 bases; bases with no gene match: 8. DNA of the CDR3: TGTGCCAGTAGCCTCCCAGCTAGCGGCTACAATGAGCAGTTCTTC. Protein sequence: CASSLPASGYNEQFF.

The DNA for the CDR3 is TGTGCTAGTGGTTTTTATGGGTCCTTCAATCAGCCCCAGCATTTT. Translating gives CASGFYGSFNQPQHF. This sequence joins TRBV12-5 and TRBJ1-5; D is uncertain. The V gene lost 3 bases and the J gene lost 3 bases, with 12 bases spanning the gap. CDR3 length: 15 amino acids. CDR1 is LGHNT and CDR2 is FRNRAP in the germline V gene.

The V and J genes are TRBV2 and TRBJ2-5; D gene ambiguous. The CDR3 loop spans 13 amino acids. Trimming took 2 bases from V and 3 from J, leaving 7 bases between them. Germline CDR1 and CDR2: SNHLY and FYNNEI. CDR3 region: CASSEFGEETQYF. CDR3 nucleotides: TGTGCCAGCAGTGAATTTGGGGAAGAGACCCAGTACTTC.

The chain uses TRBV15 and TRBJ2-7, with D uncertain. The germline V gene encodes CDR1 LNHNV and CDR2 YYDKDF (reference sequence). Deletions cut 3 bases from V and 5 bases from J, with 17 bases between. This CDR3 has 15 residues. In DNA form, the CDR3 reads TGTGCCACCAGCAGCACACTACTCGACTTCGACGAGCAGTACGTC. It translates to CATSSTLLDFDEQYV.

The chain uses TRBV7-6 and TRBJ2-5; the D is unclear. Trimming shortened V by 2 bases and J by 2 bases, and 6 bases separated the two germline ends. The CDR3 totals 13 residues. Germline V CDR1 and CDR2: SGHVS, FNYEAQ. The CDR3 loop reads CASSLWPQETQYF. DNA for the CDR3: TGTGCCAGCAGCTTATGGCCACAAGAGACCCAGTACTTC.

This chain links TRBV28 with TRBJ2-1; TRBD2 might be the D (7 bases). V lost 5 bases and J lost 0, with 14 bases in between. CDR1 and CDR2 (germline): MDHEN, SYDVKM. The CDR3 runs 16 residues. The CDR3 protein is CASSLRGPYSYNEQFF. The CDR3 nucleotides read TGTGCCAGCAGTCTGCGGGGGCCCTACTCCTACAATGAGCAGTTCTTC.

The chain links TRBV27 to TRBJ2-7; 9 nucleotides match TRBD1. J was trimmed by 6 bases and V by 4 bases; bases with no gene match: 10. CDR3 length equals 15 residues. Germline V gene sequence: CDR1 MNHEY, CDR2 SMNVEV (reference sequence). The CDR3 here is CASSSPGTGSSEQYF. The CDR3 DNA is TGTGCCAGCAGTTCTCCCGGGACAGGGTCGTCCGAGCAGTACTTC.